The TCR beta chain under discussion was sequenced for a study of control samples from healthy donors and cancer patients. TCRdb's copy holds only in-frame clones and misses some; the assay was immunoSEQ multiplex PCR. The profile shows fewer than 150,000 clones, approximately 90% of them singletons. The V end was cut by 6 bases, the J end by 4 bases, with 10 bases between. This CDR3 region has 13 residues. The TCR comes from a man younger than 35 in good health. The sequencing sample was made of blood. This chain uses TRBV12-3 or TRBV12-4 with TRBJ1-5; no reliable D call. In DNA form, the CDR3 reads TGTGCCAGCAGCCAAGGGCGGAATCAGCCCCAGCATTTT. It codes for CASSQGRNQPQHF.